The next 28 T cell receptor beta chains were all read from a single sample in a study of blood T cell repertoires in COVID-19. Sequencing was performed with immunoSEQ multiplex PCR; in TCRdb, only in-frame clones are kept and a portion is missing. The sample lists over 85,000 clones; roughly 89% were seen once. The source material was peripheral blood. The receptor source for this set is a human donor with COVID-19, enrolled during active disease. The donor label of this sample is uncertain.

The chain recombines TRBV11-2 with TRBJ2-7, with TRBD2 identical over 9 bases. Germline V gives CDR1 SGHAT, CDR2 FQNNGV. The CDR3 length is 16 residues. V gave up 1 base and J gave up 2 bases; unmatched junction bases: 6. DNA for the CDR3: TGTGCCAGCAGCTTAGTATTAGCGGGAGTACCCTACGAGCAGTACTTC. Its protein is CASSLVLAGVPYEQYF.

The chain couples TRBV3-1 (or the pseudogene TRBV3-2) to TRBJ1-6, with a possible D match to TRBD1 (6 bases). CDR3 length equals 14 residues. V was cut by 5 bases and J by 9 bases, with 14 bases left in between. Germline CDR1 LGHDT, CDR2 YNNKEL (reference sequence). DNA for the CDR3: TGTGCCAGCAGCGTCCGACAGGAAGTTTCACCCCTCCACTTT. Translating gives CASSVRQEVSPLHF.

V is TRBV6-7 and J is TRBJ1-6; 7 nucleotides line up with TRBD1. TRBV6-7 is designated an ORF whose function remains uncertain. V was pared by 2 bases and J by 5 bases, with 3 bases of the junction left unmatched. This CDR3 contains 15 residues. The DNA for the CDR3 is TGTGCCAGCAGTTACCCGGACAGGCATAATTCACCCCTCCACTTT. Translating gives CASSYPDRHNSPLHF.

The chain combines TRBV6-5 with TRBJ1-5, with 7 bases identical to TRBD1. The germline CDR1 and CDR2 sequences are MNHEY and SVGAGI. The V gene end was trimmed by 6 bases and the J gene end by 6 bases; junction bases not matched to a gene: 11. CDR3 length equals 15 residues. The CDR3 nucleotides are TGTGCCAGCAGCCTGAGAGGGGGCGCAAGTCAGCCCCAGCATTTT. This sequence encodes CASSLRGGASQPQHF.

This clone was detected a few times. The chain couples TRBV10-3 to TRBJ2-7, with 10 bases matching TRBD1. Per germline, CDR1 ENHRY and CDR2 SYGVKD. V was pared by 8 bases and J by 5 bases, with 9 bases of the junction left unmatched. The CDR3 loop spans 14 amino acids. The DNA for the CDR3 is TGTGCCATCGAACCGGGACAGGGGACCAACGAGCAGTACTTC. It translates to CAIEPGQGTNEQYF.

The V gene is TRBV6-5, the J gene TRBJ2-7; 7 positions agree with TRBD1. The CDR3 has 15 amino acids. The J segment lost 3 bases and the V segment lost 0 bases, leaving 5 bases of the junction unmatched. Germline V gene sequence: CDR1 MNHEY, CDR2 SVGAGI. The CDR3 sequence: CASSYSGQVHYEQYF. In DNA form, the CDR3 reads TGTGCCAGCAGTTACTCCGGACAGGTTCACTACGAGCAGTACTTC.

The V and J genes are TRBV12-3 or TRBV12-4 and TRBJ1-4, with a tentative D call TRBD1 (5 bases). Trimming left V 3 bases short and J 5 bases short, with 7 bases between. This CDR3 contains 13 residues. CDR3 sequence: CASSFGGNEKLFF. Here the CDR3 DNA reads TGTGCCAGCAGTTTTGGGGGGAATGAAAAACTGTTTTTT.

V is TRBV7-9 and J is TRBJ2-7; TRBD2 might be the D (5 bases). Germline CDR1 and CDR2: SEHNR and FQNEAQ (reference sequence). The length of the CDR3 is 13 residues. V was clipped by 0 bases and J by 6 bases, with 9 bases between them. Here the CDR3 reads CASSLAGEVEQYF. DNA for the CDR3: TGTGCCAGCAGCTTAGCGGGAGAGGTCGAGCAGTACTTC.

The chain links TRBV18 to TRBJ2-6; 9 bases align to TRBD1. The V gene end was trimmed by 5 bases and the J gene end by 2 bases; junction bases not matched to a gene: 22. CDR1 KGHSH and CDR2 LQKENI come from the germline V gene. The CDR3 extends over 22 amino acids. In nucleotides, the CDR3 is TGTGCCAGCTCAATGGGGACAGGGATTTTCGAAACCCCCGATCCTGGGGCCAACGTCCTGACTTTC. This codes for CASSMGTGIFETPDPGANVLTF.

V gene TRBV7-2 combines with J gene TRBJ1-3; D call uncertain. The CDR3 runs to 14 residues. V shed 0 bases and J shed 4 bases, with 7 bases lying between them. Germline V CDR1 and CDR2: SGHTA, FQGNSA. The CDR3 bases are TGTGCCAGCAGCTTAGCGCCAGGAGGAAACACCATATATTTT. Translating gives CASSLAPGGNTIYF.

V usage is TRBV5-6 and J usage is TRBJ1-5; 9 positions match TRBD1. There are 15 residues in the CDR3. V shed 2 bases, J shed 6 bases, and the junction held 6 bases outside the gene matches. CDR1 is SGHDT, CDR2 YYEEEE, per germline. For the CDR3, the DNA is TGTGCCAGCAGCTTACAGGGGGCGCAGGGTCAGCCCCAGCATTTT. Its translation is CASSLQGAQGQPQHF.

This chain uses TRBV11-3 with TRBJ2-3; D unclear. The CDR3 is made up of 12 amino acids. The V gene's germline CDR1 is SGHNT and CDR2 YENEEA. V lost 3 bases and J lost 9, with 10 bases in between. CDR3 in amino acids: CASSLTDTTQYF. Here the CDR3 DNA reads TGTGCCAGCAGCTTGACCGACACAACGCAGTATTTT.

The rearrangement joins TRBV6-1 to TRBJ1-2; D is uncertain. The V gene's germline CDR1 is MNHNS and CDR2 SASEGT. Trimming stripped 2 bases from V and 3 bases from J, with 7 bases between. The CDR3 covers 13 residues. DNA of the CDR3: TGTGCCAGCAGTGAAACCCGAGACTATGGCTACACCTTC. As protein: CASSETRDYGYTF.

The chain has TRBV3-1 (or the pseudogene TRBV3-2) and TRBJ2-1; D is unresolved. Germline lookup yields CDR1 LGHDT and CDR2 YNNKEL (reference sequence). Trimming pared 4 bases from V and 0 bases from J, leaving 10 bases between. The CDR3 is 15 residues long. CDR3 in DNA: TGTGCCAGCAGCCCCCAGAGGCGCTCCTACAATGAGCAGTTCTTC. It yields the protein CASSPQRRSYNEQFF.

This clone was seen more than once but under ten times. The rearrangement joins TRBV14 to TRBJ2-1; 7 bases agree with TRBD1. CDR1 is SGHDN, CDR2 FVKESK, per germline. The CDR3 loop spans 17 amino acids. Trimming at V came to 4 bases and at J to 6 bases, leaving 15 bases not matched to a gene. CDR3 amino acids: CASSPLVRQGRVNEQFF. For the CDR3, the DNA is TGTGCCAGCAGCCCCTTGGTGAGACAGGGAAGGGTCAATGAGCAGTTCTTC.

This clone was seen a handful of times. This chain uses TRBV4-1 with TRBJ1-1; tentative D call: TRBD1 (5 bases). V lost 2 bases and J lost 0, with 13 bases in between. From germline, CDR1 is MGHRA and CDR2 YSYEKL. CDR3 length: 16 residues. The CDR3, as DNA: TGCGCCAGCAGCCAATTTACGGGGGAACTGAACACTGAAGCTTTCTTT. This codes for CASSQFTGELNTEAFF.

In this sample, this clone turned up a few times. CDR3 sequence: CASSPRRGSGNTIYF. The CDR3 nucleotides are TGTGCCAGCAGTCCCCGGAGGGGCTCTGGAAACACCATATATTTT. This chain uses TRBV2 with TRBJ1-3, with D possibly matching TRBD1 (5 bases). The CDR3 runs to 15 residues. Germline values: CDR1 SNHLY, CDR2 FYNNEI. V was cut by 5 bases and J by 0 bases, with 11 bases left in between. Full variable domain (outside the CDR3, taken from reference TRBV2 and TRBJ1-3): EPEVTQTPSHQVTQMGQEVILRCVPISNHLYFYWYRQILGQKVEFLVSFYNNEISEKSEIFDDQFSVERPDGSNFTLKIRSTKLEDSAMYFCASSPRRGSGNTIYFGEGSWLTVV.

The rearrangement links TRBV5-1 to TRBJ2-1, with 7 bases that match TRBD2. CDR3 length: 13 amino acids. Trimming at V came to 7 bases and at J to 4 bases, leaving 5 bases not matched to a gene. Germline V gives CDR1 SGHRS, CDR2 YFSETQ. CDR3 amino acids: CASAGTTYNEQFF. Here the CDR3 DNA reads TGCGCCAGCGCCGGGACTACGTACAATGAGCAGTTCTTC.

The chain couples TRBV5-8 to TRBJ2-1; 10 bases line up with TRBD2. CDR3 length: 16 residues. The V segment lost 4 bases and the J segment 4 bases; nucleotides outside the gene matches: 8. Germline assignment: CDR1 SGHTS and CDR2 YDEGEE. In nucleotides, the CDR3 is TGTGCCAGCAGCCATCCTCTAGCGGGAGCTTACAATGAGCAGTTCTTC. The encoded protein is CASSHPLAGAYNEQFF.

This chain links TRBV19 with TRBJ1-2; TRBD1 aligns across 7 bases. This CDR3 is built from 17 residues. Trimming took 6 bases from V and 4 from J; bases not matched to a gene: 17. Germline values: CDR1 LNHDA, CDR2 SQIVND (reference sequence). The CDR3: CASRATGNGYTGYGYTF. For the CDR3, the DNA is TGTGCCAGTAGAGCGACAGGGAACGGTTACACCGGCTATGGCTACACCTTC.

The chain uses TRBV2 and TRBJ1-1, with 7 positions matching TRBD1. Trimming at V came to 4 bases and at J to 5 bases, leaving 10 bases not matched to a gene. Germline loops: CDR1 SNHLY, CDR2 FYNNEI. The CDR3 runs 15 residues. CDR3: CASSGAGGSRTEAFF. CDR3 nucleotides: TGTGCCAGCAGTGGGGCAGGGGGAAGTCGGACTGAAGCTTTCTTT.

Concerning this clone: At one end the junction does not follow the germline gene, possibly because of a read error. The V call is TRBV3-1 (or the pseudogene TRBV3-2), the J call TRBJ1-1; D may be TRBD1 (5 bases). The germline V gene has CDR1 LGHDT and CDR2 YNNKEL (reference sequence). The CDR3 length is 13 residues. CDR3 sequence (DNA): TGTGCTAGCAGCCAAGTCGACAGTTCGGGCGCTTTCTTT. Translating gives CASSQVDSSGAFF.

This clone showed up just a few times. This chain joins TRBV25-1 and TRBJ2-2; 10 positions match TRBD2. This CDR3 is 15 amino acids long. Trimming took 2 bases from V and 3 from J; bases not matched to a gene: 0. Per germline, CDR1 MGHDK and CDR2 SYGVNS. CDR3 nucleotide sequence: TGTGCCAGCAGTGAACTAGCGGGAGACACCGGGGAGCTGTTTTTT. It specifies CASSELAGDTGELFF.

The V call is TRBV6-7, the J call TRBJ1-2; D unresolved. TRBV6-7 is an open reading frame, and its role is uncertain. The CDR3 loop spans 9 amino acids. V lost 2 bases, J lost 14 bases, and 6 bases lay in between. CDR3 nucleotides: TGTGCCAGCAGTTACCCCCTTACCTTC. It is translated as CASSYPLTF.

The CDR3 bases are TGTGCCAGCGGGCAGCCGAGCTCTGGGGCCAACGTCCTGACTTTC. Translated, it gives CASGQPSSGANVLTF. The rearrangement uses TRBV27 and TRBJ2-6; D uncertain. CDR3 length equals 15 residues. V dropped 8 bases and J dropped 0 bases, with 11 bases sitting between them. Germline assignment: CDR1 MNHEY and CDR2 SMNVEV (reference sequence).

This sequence joins TRBV7-9 and TRBJ1-2, with D possibly being TRBD1 (5 bases). The CDR3 has 18 residues. Germline loops: CDR1 SEHNR, CDR2 FQNEAQ (reference sequence). Trimming shortened V by 5 bases and J by 4 bases, and 26 bases separated the two germline ends. CDR3 region: CASSPVGPYRALIYGYTF. CDR3 DNA sequence: TGTGCCAGCAGCCCAGTGGGGCCCTACCGGGCTTTAATCTATGGCTACACCTTC.

The CDR3 nucleotides are TGTGCCAGCAGTCGCACAGGGGAATCTGGAAACACCATATATTTT. Translating gives CASSRTGESGNTIYF. The chain uses TRBV27 and TRBJ1-3, with 7 bases matching TRBD1. CDR1 is MNHEY, CDR2 SMNVEV, per germline (reference sequence). Trimming cost V 5 bases and J 1 base; bases outside gene matches: 5. The CDR3 contains 15 residues.

This chain links TRBV7-8 with TRBJ2-7; perhaps TRBD1 as D (6 bases). There are 15 residues in the CDR3. Trimming shortened V by 2 bases and J by 4 bases, and 15 bases separated the two germline ends. Germline CDR1 reads SGHVS; CDR2 reads FQNEAQ. CDR3 coding DNA: TGTGCCAGCAGCTTATCGGACAGCCATTTTTACGAGCAGTACTTC. Its translation: CASSLSDSHFYEQYF.